This TCR beta chain was identified in a study of blood T cell repertoires in COVID-19 (dated by TCRdb to the early 2020s). With regard to the full study: Samples from collaborators originated in the United States, Italy and Spain and spanned both the acute and convalescent phases of COVID-19. The prospective study material was composed of cDNA or gDNA derived from T cells, B-cell-depleted T cells, or PBMCs. The dataset comprised deeply sampled blood TCRbeta repertoires from subjects exposed to, actively infected with, or recovered from COVID-19. A freely available public database, intended as a resource for researchers studying the immune response to SARS-CoV-2, is where the repertoires were released. Samples came from the ongoing ImmuneRACE study (first 160 participants) plus 1,254 subjects from 6 global collaborators. Sample metadata almost always included a de-identified subject ID, COVID-19 status, age in years and sex. HLA class I and class II types, where available, came from metadata supplied by the sample provider rather than from assay-based typing.

Participants in the prospective study were aged roughly 18 to 100 years, lived in over 20 United States geographic areas, and enrolled through a virtual design. In the prospective study, participants were assigned to cohorts based on the clinical history participants reported in a screening survey and a study questionnaire. Recovered participants in ImmuneRACE Cohort 3 were defined by two consecutive negative NP/OP PCR tests, clearance by a healthcare professional, or resolution of symptoms. In the prospective study, whole blood, serum and a nasopharyngeal or oropharyngeal swab were collected from each participant by mobile phlebotomists. Participants in the prospective study had the option to provide additional blood draws and questionnaires over a roughly 2-month period. Before DNA extraction, prospective study blood samples were shipped either frozen or at room temperature. From cysteine to phenylalanine, the CDR3 is 13 amino acids long. Only CDR3 DNA is held: 39 bases, read in frame from base 1. The germline V gene sets CDR1 to MRHNA and CDR2 to SNTAGT. V is clipped by 5 bases and J by 9 bases, and the sequence between their germline boundaries is 11 bases long.

As for this clone: Its antigen target is currently unknown. No per-base quality is available; no much larger clone lies one base away.

TCRbeta CDR3 regions were amplified from genomic DNA by means of the immunoSEQ Assay, a bias-controlled multiplex PCR. Processing in the source paper ran as follows. The number of nucleated cells in each sample was estimated by amplification of reference gene primers within the assay. To quantify the absolute abundance of each unique TCRbeta CDR3 rearrangement, sequence reads were collapsed and filtered. For each sample, productive Simpson clonality was calculated as the square root of Simpson's diversity index over productive rearrangements. This immuneACCESS table, as held by TCRdb, lists in-frame sequences with V and J called but not all clones. Of the missing ones, under half trace to an unresolved V gene in checked studies; the others have no known cause. The V and J calls and clone size are taken from that table; D and trimming were inferred from the DNA. Present in this sample are approximately 200,000 clones, 80% to 90% of which were seen just once. Approximately 9.2% of the sample belongs to the ten largest clones.

Study-level results and caveats: Clinical and demographic metadata were provided uncurated, with the amount varying by source and participant.

Sequenced material: PBMCs or T cells enriched from blood (not recorded which). Here the chain combines TRBV6-4 and TRBJ1-6; the D segment could be TRBD1, given 6 matching bases. The TCR sequence derives from a man aged 35 to 55 who had recovered from COVID-19. The CDR3 is CASSSLTGSPLHF. At the DNA level, the sequence is TGTGCCAGCAGTTCCCTGACAGGTTCACCCCTCCACTTT.